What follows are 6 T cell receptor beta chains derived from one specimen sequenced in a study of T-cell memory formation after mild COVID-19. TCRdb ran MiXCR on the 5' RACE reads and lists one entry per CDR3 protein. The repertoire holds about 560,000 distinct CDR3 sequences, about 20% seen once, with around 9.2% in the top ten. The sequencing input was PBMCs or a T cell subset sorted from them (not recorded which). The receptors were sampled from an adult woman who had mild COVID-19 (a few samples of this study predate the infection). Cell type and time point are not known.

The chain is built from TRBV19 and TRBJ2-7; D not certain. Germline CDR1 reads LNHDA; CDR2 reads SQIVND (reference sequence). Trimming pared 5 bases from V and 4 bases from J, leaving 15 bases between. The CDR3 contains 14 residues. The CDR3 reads CASSPRASAYEQYF. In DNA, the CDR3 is TGTGCCAGTAGTCCCCGTGCCAGTGCGTACGAGCAGTACTTC.

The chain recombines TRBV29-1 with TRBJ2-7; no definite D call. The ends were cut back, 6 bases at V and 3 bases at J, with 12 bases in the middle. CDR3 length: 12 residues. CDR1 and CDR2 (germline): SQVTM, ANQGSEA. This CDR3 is CSVDFGDYEQYF. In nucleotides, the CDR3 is TGCAGCGTAGACTTTGGGGACTACGAGCAGTACTTC.

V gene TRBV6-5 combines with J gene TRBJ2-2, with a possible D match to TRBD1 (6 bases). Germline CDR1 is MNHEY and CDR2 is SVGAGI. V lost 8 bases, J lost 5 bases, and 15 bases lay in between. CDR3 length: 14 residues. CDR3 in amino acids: CASAAGQGTGELFF. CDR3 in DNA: TGTGCCAGCGCTGCAGGCCAGGGGACCGGGGAGCTGTTTTTT.

DNA of the CDR3: TGTGCCAGCAGCTTAGGACAGCAGTTGAACACCGGGGAGCTGTTTTTT. This gives the protein CASSLGQQLNTGELFF. The rearrangement links TRBV7-9 to TRBJ2-2; perhaps TRBD1 as D (5 bases). Germline V gene data show CDR1 as SEHNR and CDR2 as FQNEAQ (reference sequence). The CDR3 contains 16 residues. V was pared by 1 base and J by 1 base, with 10 bases between.

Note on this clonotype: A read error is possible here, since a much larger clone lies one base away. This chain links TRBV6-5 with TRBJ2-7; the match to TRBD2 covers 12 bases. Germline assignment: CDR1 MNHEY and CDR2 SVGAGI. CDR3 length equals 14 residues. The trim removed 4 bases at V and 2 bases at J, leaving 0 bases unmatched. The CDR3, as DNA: TGTGCCAGCAGTTGGACTAGCGGGACCTACGAGCAGTACTTC. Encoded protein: CASSWTSGTYEQYF.

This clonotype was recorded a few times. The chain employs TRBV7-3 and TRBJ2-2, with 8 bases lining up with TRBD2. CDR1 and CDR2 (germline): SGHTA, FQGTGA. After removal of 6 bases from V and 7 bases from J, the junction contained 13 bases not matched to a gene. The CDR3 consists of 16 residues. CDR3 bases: TGTGCCAGCAGGGCGGGACTAGTCCCGGTGGGCGGGGAGCTGTTTTTT. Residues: CASRAGLVPVGGELFF.